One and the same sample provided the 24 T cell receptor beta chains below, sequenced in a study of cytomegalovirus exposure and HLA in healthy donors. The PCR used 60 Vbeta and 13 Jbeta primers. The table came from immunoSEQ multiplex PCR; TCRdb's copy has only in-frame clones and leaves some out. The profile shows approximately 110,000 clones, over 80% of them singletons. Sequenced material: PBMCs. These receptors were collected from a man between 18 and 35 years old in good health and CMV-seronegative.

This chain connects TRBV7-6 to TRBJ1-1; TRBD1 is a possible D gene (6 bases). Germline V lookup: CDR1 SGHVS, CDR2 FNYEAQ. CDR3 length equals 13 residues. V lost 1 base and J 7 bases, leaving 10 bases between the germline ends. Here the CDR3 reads CASSLGRGNEAFF. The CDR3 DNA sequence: TGTGCCAGCAGCTTAGGTAGGGGGAATGAAGCTTTCTTT.

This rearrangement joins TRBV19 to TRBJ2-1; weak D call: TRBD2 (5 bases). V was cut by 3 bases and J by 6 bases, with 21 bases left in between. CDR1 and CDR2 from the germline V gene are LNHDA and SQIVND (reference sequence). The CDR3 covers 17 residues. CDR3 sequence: CASSIMGRGKASNEQFF. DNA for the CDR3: TGTGCCAGTAGTATTATGGGTCGGGGAAAGGCCTCCAATGAGCAGTTCTTC.

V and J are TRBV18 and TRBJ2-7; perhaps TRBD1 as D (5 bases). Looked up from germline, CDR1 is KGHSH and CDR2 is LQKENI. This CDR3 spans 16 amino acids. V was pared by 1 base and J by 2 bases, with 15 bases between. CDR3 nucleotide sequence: TGTGCCAGCTCACCACGGGGCCAGAGTACCACCTACGAGCAGTACTTC. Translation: CASSPRGQSTTYEQYF. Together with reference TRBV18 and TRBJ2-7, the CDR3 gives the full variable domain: NAGVMQNPRHLVRRRGQEARLRCSPMKGHSHVYWYRQLPEEGLKFMVYLQKENIIDESGMPKERFSAEFPKEGPSILRIQQVVRGDSAAYFCASSPRGQSTTYEQYFGPGTRLTVT.

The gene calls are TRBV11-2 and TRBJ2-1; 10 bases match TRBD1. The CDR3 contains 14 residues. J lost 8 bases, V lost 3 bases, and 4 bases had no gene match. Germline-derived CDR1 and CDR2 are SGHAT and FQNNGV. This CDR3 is CASSFVGQGYEQFF. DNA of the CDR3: TGTGCCAGCAGCTTCGTGGGACAGGGGTATGAGCAGTTCTTC.

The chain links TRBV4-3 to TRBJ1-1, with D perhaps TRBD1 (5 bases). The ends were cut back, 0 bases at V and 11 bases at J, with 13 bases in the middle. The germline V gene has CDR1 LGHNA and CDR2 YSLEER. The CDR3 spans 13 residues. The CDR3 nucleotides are TGCGCCAGCAGCCAAGATCTACGCGCAGGGGCTTTCTTT. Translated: CASSQDLRAGAFF.

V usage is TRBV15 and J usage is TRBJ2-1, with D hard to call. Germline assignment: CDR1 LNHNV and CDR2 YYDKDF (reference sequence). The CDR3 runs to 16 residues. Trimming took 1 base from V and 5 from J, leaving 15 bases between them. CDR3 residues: CATSRGSQIPHNEQFF. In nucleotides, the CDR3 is TGTGCCACCAGCAGAGGGTCCCAGATCCCTCACAATGAGCAGTTCTTC.

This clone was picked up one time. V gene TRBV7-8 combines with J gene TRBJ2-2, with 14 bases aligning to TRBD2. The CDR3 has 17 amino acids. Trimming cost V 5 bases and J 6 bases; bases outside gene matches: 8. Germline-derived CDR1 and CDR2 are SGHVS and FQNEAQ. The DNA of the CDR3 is TGTGCCAGCAGCCCCAAGAGACTAGCGGGAGGGTCCGGGGAGCTGTTTTTT. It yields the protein CASSPKRLAGGSGELFF.

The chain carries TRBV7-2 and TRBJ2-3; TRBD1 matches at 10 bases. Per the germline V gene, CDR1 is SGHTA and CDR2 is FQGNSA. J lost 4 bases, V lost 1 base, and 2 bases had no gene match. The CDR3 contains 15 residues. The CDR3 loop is CASSLVGQGADTQYF. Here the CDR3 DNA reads TGTGCCAGCAGCTTAGTAGGACAGGGGGCAGATACGCAGTATTTT.

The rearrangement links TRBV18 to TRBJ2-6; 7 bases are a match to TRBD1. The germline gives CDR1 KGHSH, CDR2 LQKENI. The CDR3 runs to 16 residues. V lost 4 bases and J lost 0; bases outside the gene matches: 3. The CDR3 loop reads CASSRGQSSGANVLTF. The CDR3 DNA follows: TGTGCCAGCTCACGGGGACAGAGCTCTGGGGCCAACGTCCTGACTTTC.

The CDR3 protein is CASSLESFEQYF. In nucleotides, the CDR3 is TGTGCCAGCAGCTTAGAGTCATTCGAGCAGTACTTC. The chain couples TRBV11-2 to TRBJ2-7; the D is unclear. V dropped 0 bases and J dropped 6 bases, with 6 bases sitting between them. The CDR3 is 12 residues long. CDR1 and CDR2 (germline): SGHAT, FQNNGV.

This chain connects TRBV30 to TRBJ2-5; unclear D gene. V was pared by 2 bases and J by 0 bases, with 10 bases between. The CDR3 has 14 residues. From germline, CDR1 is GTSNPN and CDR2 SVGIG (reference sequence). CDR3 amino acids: CAWSPVAYQETQYF. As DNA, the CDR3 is TGTGCCTGGAGTCCTGTCGCGTACCAAGAGACCCAGTACTTC. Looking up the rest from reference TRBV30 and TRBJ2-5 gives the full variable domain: SQTIHQWPATLVQPVGSPLSLECTVEGTSNPNLYWYRQAAGRGLQLLFYSVGIGQISSEVPQNLSASRPQDRQFILSSKKLLLSDSGFYLCAWSPVAYQETQYFGPGTRLLVL.

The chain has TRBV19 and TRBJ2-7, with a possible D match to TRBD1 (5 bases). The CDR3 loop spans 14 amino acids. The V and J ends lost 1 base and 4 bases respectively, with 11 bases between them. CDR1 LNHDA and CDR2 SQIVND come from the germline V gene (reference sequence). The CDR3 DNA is TGTGCCAGTAGTATAGGAAGGGGAAGGTACGAGCAGTACTTC. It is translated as CASSIGRGRYEQYF.

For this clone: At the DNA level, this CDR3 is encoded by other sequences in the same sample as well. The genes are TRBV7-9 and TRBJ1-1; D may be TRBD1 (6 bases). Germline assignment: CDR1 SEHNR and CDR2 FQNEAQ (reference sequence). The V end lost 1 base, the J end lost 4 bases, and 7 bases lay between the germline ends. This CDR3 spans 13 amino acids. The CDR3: CASSLGGGTEAFF. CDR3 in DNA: TGTGCCAGCAGCTTAGGAGGGGGCACTGAAGCTTTCTTT. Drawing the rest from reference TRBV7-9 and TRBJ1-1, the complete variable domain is DTGVSQNPRHKITKRGQNVTFRCDPISEHNRLYWYRQTLGQGPEFLTYFQNEAQLEKSRLLSDRFSAERPKGSFSTLEIQRTEQGDSAMYLCASSLGGGTEAFFGQGTRLTVV.

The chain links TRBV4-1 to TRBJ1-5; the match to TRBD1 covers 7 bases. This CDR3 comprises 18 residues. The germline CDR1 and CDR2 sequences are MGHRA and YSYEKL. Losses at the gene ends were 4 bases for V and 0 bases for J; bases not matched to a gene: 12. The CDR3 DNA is TGCGCCAGCAGCCGCCTTCCCGGGACAGATTATAGCAATCAGCCCCAGCATTTT. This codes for CASSRLPGTDYSNQPQHF.

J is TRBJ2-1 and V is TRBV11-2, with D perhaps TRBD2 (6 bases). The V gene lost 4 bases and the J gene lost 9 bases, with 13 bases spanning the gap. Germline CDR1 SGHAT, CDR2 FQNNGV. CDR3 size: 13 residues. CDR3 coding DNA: TGTGCCAGCAGCTCGACGACCGGGGGTGAGCAGTTCTTC. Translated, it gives CASSSTTGGEQFF. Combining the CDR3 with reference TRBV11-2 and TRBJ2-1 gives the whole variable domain EAGVAQSPRYKIIEKRQSVAFWCNPISGHATLYWYQQILGQGPKLLIQFQNNGVVDDSQLPKDRFSAERLKGVDSTLKIQPAKLEDSAVYLCASSSTTGGEQFFGPGTRLTVL.

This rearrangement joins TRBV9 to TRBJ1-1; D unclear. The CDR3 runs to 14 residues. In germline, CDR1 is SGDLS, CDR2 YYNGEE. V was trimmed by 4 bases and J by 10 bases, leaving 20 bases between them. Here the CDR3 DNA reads TGTGCCAGCAGCCCGCAGGAGGATCGAGGAGGAGCTTTCTTT. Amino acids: CASSPQEDRGGAFF.

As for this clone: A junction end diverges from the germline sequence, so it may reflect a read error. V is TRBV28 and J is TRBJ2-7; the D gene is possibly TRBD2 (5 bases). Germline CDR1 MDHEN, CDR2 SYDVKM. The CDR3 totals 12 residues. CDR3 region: CASSSEYNERFF. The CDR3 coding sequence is TGTGCCAGCAGTTCCGAGTACAATGAGCGGTTCTTC.

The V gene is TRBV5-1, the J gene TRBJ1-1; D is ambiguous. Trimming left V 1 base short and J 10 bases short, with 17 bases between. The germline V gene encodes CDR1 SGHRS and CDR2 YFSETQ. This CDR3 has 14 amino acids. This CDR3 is CASSLQGQAGVAFF. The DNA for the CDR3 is TGCGCCAGCAGCTTGCAAGGTCAGGCGGGTGTAGCTTTCTTT.

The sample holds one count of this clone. CDR3 DNA: TGTGCCAGCACCCGAAGGGGGGGAGTCTACGAGCAGTACTTC. This encodes CASTRRGGVYEQYF. The V gene is TRBV28, the J gene TRBJ2-7; possible D gene TRBD2, 7 bases. The CDR3 has 14 residues. Germline V gene lookup returns CDR1 MDHEN and CDR2 SYDVKM. V lost 7 bases and J 3 bases, leaving 16 bases between the germline ends.

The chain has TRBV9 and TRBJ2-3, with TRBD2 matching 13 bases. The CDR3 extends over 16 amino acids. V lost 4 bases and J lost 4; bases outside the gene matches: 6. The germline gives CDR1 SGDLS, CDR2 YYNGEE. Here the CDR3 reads CASSTGLAGVSDTQYF. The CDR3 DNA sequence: TGTGCCAGCAGCACAGGACTAGCGGGAGTTTCAGATACGCAGTATTTT.

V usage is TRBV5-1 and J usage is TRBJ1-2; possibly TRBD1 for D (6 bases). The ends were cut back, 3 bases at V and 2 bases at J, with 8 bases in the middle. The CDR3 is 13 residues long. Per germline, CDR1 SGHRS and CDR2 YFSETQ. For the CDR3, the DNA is TGCGCCAGCAGCTATGGACAGAACTATGGCTACACCTTC. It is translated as CASSYGQNYGYTF.

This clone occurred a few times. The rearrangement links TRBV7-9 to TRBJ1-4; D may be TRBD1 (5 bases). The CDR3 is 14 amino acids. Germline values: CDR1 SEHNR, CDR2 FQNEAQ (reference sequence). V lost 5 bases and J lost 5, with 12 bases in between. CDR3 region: CASSPFRENEKLFF. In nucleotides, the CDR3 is TGTGCCAGCAGCCCCTTCAGGGAAAATGAAAAACTGTTTTTT.

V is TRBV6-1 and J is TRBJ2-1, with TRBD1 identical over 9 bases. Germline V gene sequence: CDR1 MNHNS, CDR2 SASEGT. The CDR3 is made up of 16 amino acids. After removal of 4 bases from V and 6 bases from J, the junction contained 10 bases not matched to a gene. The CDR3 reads CASSVPSGTGSNEQFF. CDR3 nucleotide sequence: TGTGCCAGCAGTGTCCCCAGCGGGACAGGGAGCAATGAGCAGTTCTTC.

The CDR3 protein is CASSPQGARQPQHF. CDR3 coding DNA: TGTGCCAGCAGTCCTCAGGGTGCGAGGCAGCCCCAGCATTTT. This chain links TRBV6-5 with TRBJ1-5; a weak D match, TRBD1 (5 bases). This CDR3 contains 14 residues. From germline, CDR1 is MNHEY and CDR2 SVGAGI. With 5 bases removed from V and 7 bases from J, the gap between germline ends came to 15 bases.